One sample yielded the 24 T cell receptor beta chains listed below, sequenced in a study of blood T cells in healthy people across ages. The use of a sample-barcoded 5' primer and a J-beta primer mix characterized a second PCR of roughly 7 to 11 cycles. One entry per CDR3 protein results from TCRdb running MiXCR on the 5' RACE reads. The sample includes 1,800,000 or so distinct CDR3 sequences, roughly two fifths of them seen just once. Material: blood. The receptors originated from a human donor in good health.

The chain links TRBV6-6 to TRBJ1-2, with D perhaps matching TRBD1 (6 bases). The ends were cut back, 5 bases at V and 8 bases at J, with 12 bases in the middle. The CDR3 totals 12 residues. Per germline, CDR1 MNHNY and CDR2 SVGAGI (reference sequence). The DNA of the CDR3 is TGTGCCAGCAGTAAATACAGGGAAGGCTACACCTTC. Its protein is CASSKYREGYTF.

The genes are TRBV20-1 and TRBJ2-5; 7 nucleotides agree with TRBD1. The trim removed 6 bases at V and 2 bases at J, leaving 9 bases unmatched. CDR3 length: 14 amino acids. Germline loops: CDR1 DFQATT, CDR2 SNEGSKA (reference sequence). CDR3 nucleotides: TGCAGTGCGACAGGGCCGGTGGTTCAAGAGACCCAGTACTTC. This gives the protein CSATGPVVQETQYF.

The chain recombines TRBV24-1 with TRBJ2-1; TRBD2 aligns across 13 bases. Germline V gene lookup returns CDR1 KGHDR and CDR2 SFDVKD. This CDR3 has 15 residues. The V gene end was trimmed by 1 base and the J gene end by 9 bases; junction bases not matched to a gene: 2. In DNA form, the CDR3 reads TGTGCCACCAGTGATTTCGGACTAGCGGGGGCTGAGCAGTTCTTC. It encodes CATSDFGLAGAEQFF.

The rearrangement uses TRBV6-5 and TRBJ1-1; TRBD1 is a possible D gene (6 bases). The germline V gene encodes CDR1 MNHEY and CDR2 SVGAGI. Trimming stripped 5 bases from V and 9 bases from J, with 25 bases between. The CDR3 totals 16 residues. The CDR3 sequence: CASSTGPAGDKTKAFF. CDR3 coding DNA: TGTGCCAGCAGTACCGGCCCAGCGGGGGACAAAACAAAAGCTTTCTTT.

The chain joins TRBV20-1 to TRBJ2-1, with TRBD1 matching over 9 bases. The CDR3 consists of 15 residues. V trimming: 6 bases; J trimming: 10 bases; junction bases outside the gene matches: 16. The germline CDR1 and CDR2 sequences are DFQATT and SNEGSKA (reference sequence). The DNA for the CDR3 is TGCAGTGCCCGCACGATGGACAGGGGACCAGAGGAGCAGTTCTTC. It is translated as CSARTMDRGPEEQFF.

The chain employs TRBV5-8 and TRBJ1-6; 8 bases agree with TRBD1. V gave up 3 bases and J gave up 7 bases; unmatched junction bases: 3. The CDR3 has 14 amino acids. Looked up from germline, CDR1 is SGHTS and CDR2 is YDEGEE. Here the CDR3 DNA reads TGTGCCAGCAGCTGGGGACAGGAGAATTCACCCCTCCACTTT. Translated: CASSWGQENSPLHF.

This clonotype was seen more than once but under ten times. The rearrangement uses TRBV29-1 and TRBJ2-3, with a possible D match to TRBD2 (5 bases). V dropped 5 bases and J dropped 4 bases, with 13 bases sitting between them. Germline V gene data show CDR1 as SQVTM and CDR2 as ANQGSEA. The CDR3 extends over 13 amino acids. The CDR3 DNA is TGCAGCGTTAGTAGAGGGTTGGCAGATACGCAGTATTTT. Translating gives CSVSRGLADTQYF.

The CDR3 loop reads CASSLYDGTGGISSYEQYF. For the CDR3, the DNA is TGTGCCAGCAGTTTATACGACGGGACAGGGGGTATTTCGTCGTACGAGCAGTACTTC. This sequence joins TRBV28 and TRBJ2-7; 11 positions match TRBD1. The CDR3 sequence is 19 residues long. The V and J ends lost 1 base and 4 bases, in that order; junction bases with no gene match: 15. Germline CDR1 and CDR2: MDHEN and SYDVKM. The variable domain in full, with the rest retrieved from reference TRBV28 and TRBJ2-7, is DVKVTQSSRYLVKRTGEKVFLECVQDMDHENMFWYRQDPGLGLRLIYFSYDVKMKEKGDIPEGYSVSREKKERFSLILESASTNQTSMYLCASSLYDGTGGISSYEQYFGPGTRLTVT.

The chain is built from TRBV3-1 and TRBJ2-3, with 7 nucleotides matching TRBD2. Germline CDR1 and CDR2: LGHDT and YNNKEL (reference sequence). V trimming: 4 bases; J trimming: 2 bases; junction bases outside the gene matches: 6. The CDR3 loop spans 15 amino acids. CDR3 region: CASSPQRGPTDTQYF. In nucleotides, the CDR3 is TGTGCCAGCAGCCCTCAGCGGGGCCCCACAGATACGCAGTATTTT.

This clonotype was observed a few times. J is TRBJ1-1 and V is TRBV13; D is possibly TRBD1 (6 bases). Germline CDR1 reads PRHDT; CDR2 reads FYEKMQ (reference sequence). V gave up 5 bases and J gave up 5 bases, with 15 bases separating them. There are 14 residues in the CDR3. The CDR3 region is CASSPVGGATEAFF. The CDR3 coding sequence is TGTGCCAGCAGCCCGGTTGGGGGCGCAACTGAAGCTTTCTTT.

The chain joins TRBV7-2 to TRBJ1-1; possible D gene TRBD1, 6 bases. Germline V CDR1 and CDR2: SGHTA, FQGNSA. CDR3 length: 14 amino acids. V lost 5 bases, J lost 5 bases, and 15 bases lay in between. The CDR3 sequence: CASSPYGGRTEAFF. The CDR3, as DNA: TGTGCCAGCAGCCCCTACGGGGGCAGAACTGAAGCTTTCTTT.

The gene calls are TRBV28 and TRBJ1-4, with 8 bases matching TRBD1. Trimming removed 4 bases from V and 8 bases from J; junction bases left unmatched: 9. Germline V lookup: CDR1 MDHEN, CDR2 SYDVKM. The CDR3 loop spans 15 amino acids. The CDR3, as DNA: TGTGCCAGCAGTTCCCCGGGCAGGGGGCAGGAAAAACTGTTTTTT. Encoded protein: CASSSPGRGQEKLFF.

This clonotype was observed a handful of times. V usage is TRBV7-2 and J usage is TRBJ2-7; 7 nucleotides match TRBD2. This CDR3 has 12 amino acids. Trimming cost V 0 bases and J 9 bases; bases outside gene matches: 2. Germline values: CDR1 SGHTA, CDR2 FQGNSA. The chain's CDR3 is CASSLAGGPQYF. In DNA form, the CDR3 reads TGTGCCAGCAGCTTAGCGGGAGGGCCGCAGTACTTC. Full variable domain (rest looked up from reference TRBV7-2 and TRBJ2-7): GAGVSQSPSNKVTEKGKDVELRCDPISGHTALYWYRQSLGQGLEFLIYFQGNSAPDKSGLPSDRFSAERTGGSVSTLTIQRTQQEDSAVYLCASSLAGGPQYFGPGTRLTVT.

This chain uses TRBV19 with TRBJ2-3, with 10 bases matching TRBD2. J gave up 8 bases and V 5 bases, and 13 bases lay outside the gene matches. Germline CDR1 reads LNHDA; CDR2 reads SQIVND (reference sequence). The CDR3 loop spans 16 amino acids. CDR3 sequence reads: CASSPREAGGARTQYF. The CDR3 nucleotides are TGTGCCAGTAGTCCCCGTGAAGCGGGGGGGGCCCGTACGCAGTATTTT.

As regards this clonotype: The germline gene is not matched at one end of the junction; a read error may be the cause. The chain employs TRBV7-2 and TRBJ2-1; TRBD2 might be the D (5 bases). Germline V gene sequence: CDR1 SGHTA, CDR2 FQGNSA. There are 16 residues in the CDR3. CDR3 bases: TGTGACAGCAGCTTAGAACGCGGGCCCCCCTACAATGAGCAGTTCTTC. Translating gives CDSSLERGPPYNEQFF. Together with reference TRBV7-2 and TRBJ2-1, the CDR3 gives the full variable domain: GAGVSQSPSNKVTEKGKDVELRCDPISGHTALYWYRQSLGQGLEFLIYFQGNSAPDKSGLPSDRFSAERTGGSVSTLTIQRTQQEDSAVYLCDSSLERGPPYNEQFFGPGTRLTVL.

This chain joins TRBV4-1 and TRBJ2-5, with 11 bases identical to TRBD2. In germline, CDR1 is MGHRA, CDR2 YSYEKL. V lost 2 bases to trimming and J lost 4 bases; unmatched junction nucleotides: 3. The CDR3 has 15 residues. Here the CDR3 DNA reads TGCGCCAGCAGCCAAACTAGCGGGGGAGGAGAGACCCAGTACTTC. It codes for CASSQTSGGGETQYF.

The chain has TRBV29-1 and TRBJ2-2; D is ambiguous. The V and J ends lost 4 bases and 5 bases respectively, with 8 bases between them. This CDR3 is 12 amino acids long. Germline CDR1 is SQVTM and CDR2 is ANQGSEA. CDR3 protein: CSVAQATGELFF. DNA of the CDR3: TGCAGCGTTGCCCAGGCGACCGGGGAGCTGTTTTTT.

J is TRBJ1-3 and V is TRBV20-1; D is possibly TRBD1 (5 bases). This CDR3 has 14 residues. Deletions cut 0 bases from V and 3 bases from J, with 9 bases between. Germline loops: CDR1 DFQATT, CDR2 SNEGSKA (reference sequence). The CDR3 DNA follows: TGCAGTGCTAGAGATGGGGGAGGTGGAAACACCATATATTTT. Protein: CSARDGGGGNTIYF.

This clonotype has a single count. Here the CDR3 DNA reads TGTGCTAGCCGCGGAAGGGCGGCCGGGGAGCTGTTTTTT. This translates into CASRGRAAGELFF. The V gene is TRBV12-5, the J gene TRBJ2-2; D gene unclear. Germline V CDR1 and CDR2: LGHNT, FRNRAP. Trimming removed 9 bases at V and 6 bases at J, with 14 bases between. The CDR3 covers 13 residues.

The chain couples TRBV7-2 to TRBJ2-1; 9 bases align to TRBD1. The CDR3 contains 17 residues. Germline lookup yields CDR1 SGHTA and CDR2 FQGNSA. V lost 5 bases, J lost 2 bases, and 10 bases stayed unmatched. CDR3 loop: CASSRTGAQTPYNEQFF. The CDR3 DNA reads TGTGCCAGCAGCAGGACAGGGGCCCAAACTCCCTACAATGAGCAGTTCTTC.

CDR3: CASSLQEDEAFF. The DNA of the CDR3 is TGTGCCAGCAGTTTGCAGGAGGATGAAGCTTTCTTT. This chain connects TRBV12-3 or TRBV12-4 to TRBJ1-1; D remains ambiguous. V lost 3 bases, J lost 7 bases, and 9 bases lay in between. The CDR3 extends over 12 amino acids.

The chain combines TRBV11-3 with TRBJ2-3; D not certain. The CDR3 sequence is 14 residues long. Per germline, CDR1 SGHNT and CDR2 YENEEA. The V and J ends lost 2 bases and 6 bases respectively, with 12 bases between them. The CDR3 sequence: CASSLLPTVDTQYF. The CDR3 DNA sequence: TGTGCCAGCAGCTTACTACCTACGGTGGATACGCAGTATTTT.

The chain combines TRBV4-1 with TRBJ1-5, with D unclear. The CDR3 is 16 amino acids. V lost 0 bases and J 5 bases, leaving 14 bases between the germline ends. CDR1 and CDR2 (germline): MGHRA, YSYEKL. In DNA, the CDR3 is TGCGCCAGCAGCCAAGACAGTATAAGGGATTATCAGCCCCAGCATTTT. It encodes CASSQDSIRDYQPQHF.

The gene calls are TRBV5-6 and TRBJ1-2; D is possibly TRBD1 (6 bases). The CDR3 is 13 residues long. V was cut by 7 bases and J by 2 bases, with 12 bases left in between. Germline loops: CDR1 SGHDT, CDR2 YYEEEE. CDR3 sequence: CASLSQGNYGYTF. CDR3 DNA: TGTGCCAGCCTTTCGCAGGGGAACTATGGCTACACCTTC.